What follows is one T cell receptor beta chain and its context. The data derive from a study of blood T cell repertoires in COVID-19. Study as a whole: Some COVID-19 samples were acute and others convalescent; all came from the United States, Italy and Spain. In each case, the material was cDNA or gDNA derived from T cells, B-cell-depleted T cells, or PBMCs.

Original processing methods: Reference gene primer amplification yielded estimated nucleated cell counts. Profiled with immunoSEQ multiplex PCR; TCRdb holds only in-frame clones, not every one. V, J and clone size are those of that table, while D and trimming were read from the DNA. The table has about 150,000 clones, 80% seen once. There are 15 residues in the CDR3. Per the germline V gene, CDR1 is SGHKS and CDR2 is YYEKEE (reference sequence). Trimming at V came to 4 bases and at J to 5 bases, leaving 10 bases not matched to a gene. Sequencing input: peripheral blood. V and J are TRBV5-5 and TRBJ1-2, with TRBD1 matching over 8 bases. The clonotype was recovered from a man aged 60 to 69 with acute or convalescent COVID-19. The CDR3 DNA reads TGTGCCAGCAGCGGTGGACAGGGAATTCAGTATGGCTACACCTTC. Protein product: CASSGGQGIQYGYTF.